A single sample is the source of the 20 T cell receptor beta chains below, sequenced in a study of cytomegalovirus exposure and HLA in healthy donors. 13 Jbeta primers and 60 Vbeta primers were used for the PCR. Libraries were prepared by immunoSEQ multiplex PCR; TCRdb keeps only in-frame clonotypes and omits some of them. This listing includes around 53,000 clones. Sequenced input: PBMCs. These receptors came from a male donor in good health and CMV-seropositive.

The chain is built from TRBV4-3 and TRBJ1-6; 9 nucleotides line up with TRBD1. After removal of 1 base from V and 6 bases from J, the junction contained 1 base not matched to a gene. CDR1 is LGHNA, CDR2 YSLEER, per germline. This CDR3 has 15 residues. CDR3 sequence: CASSQATGGNSPLHF. CDR3 nucleotide sequence: TGCGCCAGCAGCCAAGCGACAGGGGGTAATTCACCCCTCCACTTT.

The chain has TRBV9 and TRBJ1-6; 8 bases match TRBD1. The germline CDR1 and CDR2 sequences are SGDLS and YYNGEE. This CDR3 contains 15 residues. Germline trimming cut 1 base from V and 9 bases from J; bases unmatched to any gene: 6. The CDR3: CASSVSGTGGSPLHF. The CDR3 DNA follows: TGTGCCAGCAGCGTATCCGGGACAGGAGGTTCACCCCTCCACTTT.

This chain links TRBV13 with TRBJ2-5, with 11 bases fitting TRBD2. The ends lost 5 bases at V and 1 base at J; junction bases unmatched: 6. This CDR3 comprises 16 residues. Per the germline V gene, CDR1 is PRHDT and CDR2 is FYEKMQ (reference sequence). The CDR3: CASSLRLAGSQETQYF. CDR3 sequence (DNA): TGTGCCAGCAGCCTCCGACTAGCGGGGAGCCAAGAGACCCAGTACTTC.

The rearrangement links TRBV7-2 to TRBJ1-5, with a weak D call TRBD1 (5 bases). The germline gives CDR1 SGHTA, CDR2 FQGNSA. Trimming took off 3 bases at V and 2 bases at J, with 14 bases between the two ends. CDR3 length: 16 amino acids. The CDR3 reads CASSFTGPRGNQPQHF. CDR3 nucleotide sequence: TGTGCCAGCAGCTTTACCGGGCCCAGGGGCAATCAGCCCCAGCATTTT.

The chain carries TRBV2 and TRBJ2-3; 13 nucleotides match TRBD2. The germline V gene has CDR1 SNHLY and CDR2 FYNNEI. The CDR3 is 16 residues long. V lost 8 bases, J lost 6 bases, and 11 bases stayed unmatched. The CDR3 spells CASSREGTSGMDTQYF. In DNA form, the CDR3 reads TGTGCCAGCTCCCGGGAAGGGACTAGCGGGATGGATACGCAGTATTTT.

V is TRBV18 and J is TRBJ1-5; D remains ambiguous. The CDR3 covers 13 residues. CDR1 is KGHSH and CDR2 is LQKENI in the germline V gene. Trimming stripped 5 bases from V and 3 bases from J, with 8 bases between. The CDR3 region is CASSNSPNQPQHF. The CDR3, as DNA: TGTGCCAGCTCAAACAGCCCCAATCAGCCCCAGCATTTT.

The V gene is TRBV19, the J gene TRBJ1-5; TRBD1 matches at 9 bases. Germline CDR1 LNHDA, CDR2 SQIVND (reference sequence). The junction had 7 bases not matched to a gene; V was cut back by 4 bases and J by 3 bases. The length of the CDR3 is 16 residues. Here the CDR3 DNA reads TGTGCCAGTAGTACCCTCAGACAGGGGGTCAATCAGCCCCAGCATTTT. Protein: CASSTLRQGVNQPQHF.

The chain has TRBV7-7 and TRBJ2-3, with TRBD2 as a possible D gene (5 bases). The germline V and J ends were trimmed by 5 bases and 4 bases, with 10 bases remaining between them. The CDR3 length is 13 residues. The germline CDR1 and CDR2 sequences are SSHAT and FNYEAQ (reference sequence). Here the CDR3 reads CASSLGVSDTQYF. Here the CDR3 DNA reads TGTGCCAGCAGCCTCGGGGTTTCAGATACGCAGTATTTT.

J is TRBJ2-3 and V is TRBV2; 7 positions match TRBD2. The V gene's germline CDR1 is SNHLY and CDR2 FYNNEI. The CDR3 sequence is 15 residues long. The V segment lost 4 bases and the J segment 2 bases; nucleotides outside the gene matches: 6. The CDR3 is CASSGRGLSTDTQYF. The CDR3 DNA follows: TGTGCCAGCAGTGGTCGGGGACTATCCACAGATACGCAGTATTTT.

The V gene is TRBV9, the J gene TRBJ1-1; D remains unclear. V dropped 0 bases and J dropped 6 bases, with 15 bases sitting between them. Germline lookup yields CDR1 SGDLS and CDR2 YYNGEE. The CDR3 has 15 amino acids. This CDR3 reads CASSVAPDGVAEAFF. CDR3 coding DNA: TGTGCCAGCAGCGTAGCCCCGGACGGGGTGGCTGAAGCTTTCTTT. Full variable domain (missing parts from reference TRBV9 and TRBJ1-1): DSGVTQTPKHLITATGQRVTLRCSPRSGDLSVYWYQQSLDQGLQFLIQYYNGEERAKGNILERFSAQQFPDLHSELNLSSLELGDSALYFCASSVAPDGVAEAFFGQGTRLTVV.

The chain recombines TRBV7-2 with TRBJ2-3, with TRBD2 identical over 9 bases. Germline loops: CDR1 SGHTA, CDR2 FQGNSA. V shed 4 bases and J 6 bases; nucleotides not matched to a gene: 14. CDR3 length: 17 amino acids. This chain's CDR3 is CASSSQPTSGPTDTQYF. The CDR3 DNA reads TGTGCCAGCAGCTCCCAGCCGACTAGCGGACCCACGGATACGCAGTATTTT.

The chain employs TRBV7-9 and TRBJ1-3; no clear D. Germline assignment: CDR1 SEHNR and CDR2 FQNEAQ (reference sequence). This CDR3 has 13 residues. V gave up 8 bases and J gave up 0 bases, with 8 bases separating them. CDR3 nucleotides: TGTGCCAGCCGGGTCCTCTCTGGAAACACCATATATTTT. This gives the protein CASRVLSGNTIYF.

The J gene is TRBJ2-1, the V gene TRBV2; 7 bases are shared with TRBD2. The length of the CDR3 is 12 residues. Germline V CDR1 and CDR2: SNHLY, FYNNEI. For the CDR3, the DNA is TGTGCTGTGGGGAGGGTTGACAATGAGCAGTTCTTC. The encoded protein is CAVGRVDNEQFF.

This chain connects TRBV5-1 to TRBJ2-7; D gene uncertain. Germline V lookup: CDR1 SGHRS, CDR2 YFSETQ. V lost 0 bases to trimming and J lost 1 base, with 5 bases between them. CDR3 length: 13 residues. The CDR3 coding sequence is TGCGCCAGCAGCTTGGGAGAATCCTACGAGCAGTACTTC. Its protein is CASSLGESYEQYF.

The rearrangement uses TRBV11-3 and TRBJ2-7; D might be TRBD1 (5 bases). Trimming took 4 bases from V and 1 from J, leaving 14 bases between them. Germline assignment: CDR1 SGHNT and CDR2 YENEEA. This CDR3 spans 15 amino acids. The CDR3, as DNA: TGTGCCAGCAGCTATCCCTGGACATTGTCCTACGAGCAGTACTTC. Amino acid sequence: CASSYPWTLSYEQYF.

The chain couples TRBV6-5 to TRBJ1-6; D perhaps matches TRBD1 (6 bases). The V gene lost 0 bases and the J gene lost 6 bases, with 9 bases spanning the gap. This CDR3 is built from 15 residues. CDR1 MNHEY and CDR2 SVGAGI come from the germline V gene. The CDR3 loop is CASSYSGQSNSPLHF. The CDR3 bases are TGTGCCAGCAGTTACTCGGGACAATCTAATTCACCCCTCCACTTT.

This sequence joins TRBV6-5 and TRBJ2-7; D gene unclear. Germline V CDR1 and CDR2: MNHEY, SVGAGI. V lost 4 bases and J lost 1, with 5 bases in between. The CDR3 totals 12 residues. As DNA, the CDR3 is TGTGCCAGCAGTTCTTCTTCCTACGAGCAGTACTTC. This sequence encodes CASSSSSYEQYF.

As to this clone: At one boundary the junction diverges from the germline segment, which might be a read error. The V gene is TRBV9, the J gene TRBJ1-6; D call uncertain. The CDR3 sequence is 12 residues long. Germline V gene lookup returns CDR1 SGDLS and CDR2 YYNGEE. CDR3 in amino acids: CASSSSNSPLHF. CDR3 nucleotides: TGTGCCAGCAGCTCCTCTAATTCACCCCTCCACTTT.

V is TRBV5-1 and J is TRBJ2-3; D ambiguous. This CDR3 is 16 amino acids long. The V gene's germline CDR1 is SGHRS and CDR2 YFSETQ. V was clipped by 1 base and J by 2 bases, with 14 bases between them. The chain's CDR3 is CASSLITPRNTDTQYF. The CDR3 nucleotides are TGCGCCAGCAGCTTGATCACCCCGAGGAACACAGATACGCAGTATTTT. The variable domain in full, completed from reference TRBV5-1 and TRBJ2-3, reads KAGVTQTPRYLIKTRGQQVTLSCSPISGHRSVSWYQQTPGQGLQFLFEYFSETQRNKGNFPGRFSGRQFSNSRSEMNVSTLELGDSALYLCASSLITPRNTDTQYFGPGTRLTVL.

The chain employs TRBV18 and TRBJ2-2; TRBD1 aligns across 7 bases. The CDR3 consists of 15 residues. V dropped 3 bases and J dropped 2; count of bases not matched to a gene: 3. CDR1 KGHSH and CDR2 LQKENI come from the germline V gene. The CDR3 is CASSPGQENTGELFF. CDR3 DNA sequence: TGTGCCAGCTCACCCGGACAGGAAAACACCGGGGAGCTGTTTTTT.